Presented here are 26 T cell receptor beta chains from one specimen sequenced in a study of human thymus T cells. The assay was immunoSEQ multiplex PCR, and TCRdb's table has in-frame clones only and misses some. Among approximately 40,000 clones listed, around 94% were seen once. Sample: blood. These TCRs come from a boy under three years old with a congenital heart defect but otherwise immunologically healthy.

This chain links TRBV4-2 with TRBJ1-2, with 7 bases matching TRBD1. Germline CDR1 is LGHNA and CDR2 is YNFKEQ. There are 15 residues in the CDR3. V lost 5 bases, J lost 4 bases, and 10 bases stayed unmatched. Written as DNA, the CDR3 is TGTGCCAGCAGCAAACCGGGACAGACAATCTATGGCTACACCTTC. This sequence encodes CASSKPGQTIYGYTF.

This chain connects TRBV7-2 to TRBJ1-4, with TRBD1 as a possible D gene (5 bases). Trimming took 0 bases from V and 7 from J, leaving 12 bases between them. Per germline, CDR1 SGHTA and CDR2 FQGNSA. There are 15 residues in the CDR3. Here the CDR3 reads CASSLASGGGEKLFF. DNA for the CDR3: TGTGCCAGCAGCTTAGCGAGTGGGGGAGGTGAAAAACTGTTTTTT. Filled out from reference TRBV7-2 and TRBJ1-4, the complete variable domain reads GAGVSQSPSNKVTEKGKDVELRCDPISGHTALYWYRQSLGQGLEFLIYFQGNSAPDKSGLPSDRFSAERTGGSVSTLTIQRTQQEDSAVYLCASSLASGGGEKLFFGSGTQLSVL.

The chain carries TRBV7-3 and TRBJ2-1; the D gene could be TRBD1 or TRBD2 (6 bases each). CDR3 length equals 16 residues. Germline V CDR1 and CDR2: SGHTA, FQGTGA. V lost 1 base and J lost 0, with 10 bases in between. The CDR3 region is CASSLNGGDSYNEQFF. CDR3 nucleotide sequence: TGTGCCAGCAGCTTAAACGGGGGCGACTCCTACAATGAGCAGTTCTTC.

The V gene is TRBV2, the J gene TRBJ2-2; D remains unclear. Germline values: CDR1 SNHLY, CDR2 FYNNEI. The CDR3 spans 12 residues. V dropped 4 bases and J dropped 2 bases, with 2 bases sitting between them. CDR3 sequence: CASSGNTGELFF. The CDR3 bases are TGTGCCAGCAGTGGAAACACCGGGGAGCTGTTTTTT.

V usage is TRBV30 and J usage is TRBJ1-2; a weak D match, TRBD1 (5 bases). V lost 0 bases and J lost 8, with 13 bases in between. CDR3 length: 13 amino acids. Germline CDR1 reads GTSNPN; CDR2 reads SVGIG (reference sequence). CDR3 nucleotides: TGTGCCTGGAGTGTACGGGGCCGCCCGGGCTACACCTTC. This translates into CAWSVRGRPGYTF.

This chain joins TRBV11-1 and TRBJ2-7; 8 nucleotides agree with TRBD1. This CDR3 has 19 residues. The trim removed 5 bases at V and 1 base at J, leaving 19 bases unmatched. Per the germline V gene, CDR1 is SGHAT and CDR2 is FQDESV (reference sequence). Here the CDR3 DNA reads TGTGCCAGCAGCAGCCCTCGGACAGGGTGGCTATCTCTATCCTACGAGCAGTACTTC. As protein: CASSSPRTGWLSLSYEQYF. The entire variable domain, with the rest obtained from reference TRBV11-1 and TRBJ2-7, is as follows: EAEVAQSPRYKITEKSQAVAFWCDPISGHATLYWYRQILGQGPELLVQFQDESVVDDSQLPKDRFSAERLKGVDSTLKIQPAELGDSAMYLCASSSPRTGWLSLSYEQYFGPGTRLTVT.

Comments on this clone: Other DNA sequences of this sample code for an identical CDR3. V and J are TRBV9 and TRBJ2-3; D not certain. The V and J ends lost 0 bases and 3 bases respectively, with 8 bases between them. CDR1 SGDLS and CDR2 YYNGEE come from the germline V gene. The CDR3 spans 14 residues. CDR3 loop: CASSVAGVTDTQYF. The CDR3 DNA follows: TGTGCCAGCAGCGTAGCGGGCGTGACAGATACGCAGTATTTT. Supplemented by reference TRBV9 and TRBJ2-3, the full variable domain reads DSGVTQTPKHLITATGQRVTLRCSPRSGDLSVYWYQQSLDQGLQFLIQYYNGEERAKGNILERFSAQQFPDLHSELNLSSLELGDSALYFCASSVAGVTDTQYFGPGTRLTVL.

This chain joins TRBV4-2 and TRBJ1-3; 7 nucleotides align to TRBD1. J lost 2 bases, V lost 4 bases, and 8 bases had no gene match. CDR1 is LGHNA, CDR2 YNFKEQ, per germline. The CDR3 spans 16 residues. CDR3 nucleotide sequence: TGTGCCAGCAGCCTAATAGAGGGGGCTACTGGAAACACCATATATTTT. Encoded protein: CASSLIEGATGNTIYF.

The rearrangement joins TRBV9 to TRBJ2-1, with 15 bases that match TRBD2. After removal of 0 bases from V and 2 bases from J, the junction contained 0 bases not matched to a gene. This CDR3 is 17 amino acids long. CDR1 SGDLS and CDR2 YYNGEE come from the germline V gene. CDR3 protein: CASSVGTSGGAYNEQFF. The CDR3 DNA reads TGTGCCAGCAGCGTAGGGACTAGCGGGGGGGCCTACAATGAGCAGTTCTTC.

The rearrangement joins TRBV7-9 to TRBJ1-2; TRBD1 matches at 10 bases. Per the germline V gene, CDR1 is SEHNR and CDR2 is FQNEAQ (reference sequence). The CDR3 length is 14 residues. After removal of 5 bases from V and 5 bases from J, the junction contained 5 bases not matched to a gene. CDR3 sequence reads: CASSLRQGAYGYTF. The DNA for the CDR3 is TGTGCCAGCAGCCTACGACAGGGGGCTTATGGCTACACCTTC.

V usage is TRBV28 and J usage is TRBJ1-4; TRBD1 matches at 7 bases. Germline values: CDR1 MDHEN, CDR2 SYDVKM. The V and J ends lost 8 bases and 11 bases, in that order; junction bases with no gene match: 14. The CDR3 has 14 amino acids. The CDR3 loop reads CASGDATGRRKLFF. CDR3 sequence (DNA): TGTGCCAGCGGAGATGCGACAGGGAGGAGGAAACTGTTTTTT.

J is TRBJ1-1 and V is TRBV30; D ambiguous. CDR3 length equals 11 residues. Per the germline V gene, CDR1 is GTSNPN and CDR2 is SVGIG (reference sequence). Trimming shortened V by 4 bases and J by 4 bases, and 7 bases separated the two germline ends. CDR3 loop: CAWTFGTEAFF. Written as DNA, the CDR3 is TGTGCCTGGACGTTTGGCACTGAAGCTTTCTTT.

The CDR3 region is CASSFRRQGAIHQPQHF. In nucleotides, the CDR3 is TGTGCCAGCAGTTTTCGGCGACAGGGGGCTATTCATCAGCCCCAGCATTTT. The J gene is TRBJ1-5, the V gene TRBV28, with 10 bases lining up with TRBD1. The CDR3 runs 17 residues. V shed 3 bases, J shed 5 bases, and the junction held 10 bases outside the gene matches. Looked up from germline, CDR1 is MDHEN and CDR2 is SYDVKM.

V usage is TRBV13 and J usage is TRBJ2-7; 7 bases agree with TRBD1. Trimming cost V 3 bases and J 2 bases; bases outside gene matches: 4. The CDR3 runs 14 residues. Per the germline V gene, CDR1 is PRHDT and CDR2 is FYEKMQ (reference sequence). The CDR3 DNA reads TGTGCCAGCAGCTTCCTGGGGACAGCCTACGAGCAGTACTTC. This gives the protein CASSFLGTAYEQYF.

This sequence joins TRBV5-1 and TRBJ1-5, with TRBD1 as a possible D gene (5 bases). Trimming removed 2 bases at V and 7 bases at J, with 10 bases between. Germline CDR1 and CDR2: SGHRS and YFSETQ. This CDR3 spans 13 amino acids. CDR3 sequence (DNA): TGCGCCAGCAGCTTTGGGGGTGGGCAGCCCCAGCATTTT. It yields the protein CASSFGGGQPQHF.

The chain links TRBV2 to TRBJ1-1; D is possibly TRBD1 (6 bases). Germline V gene lookup returns CDR1 SNHLY and CDR2 FYNNEI. Trimming pared 6 bases from V and 1 base from J, leaving 18 bases between. The CDR3 is 16 residues long. DNA of the CDR3: TGTGCCAGCAGCAGGCAAAGGGGACACCGGAACACTGAAGCTTTCTTT. This gives the protein CASSRQRGHRNTEAFF.

The chain links TRBV18 to TRBJ2-2, with D possibly being TRBD2 (6 bases). V lost 5 bases and J 3 bases, leaving 19 bases between the germline ends. This CDR3 contains 17 residues. Germline V CDR1 and CDR2: KGHSH, LQKENI. CDR3 loop: CASSAAGASAYTGELFF. CDR3 coding DNA: TGTGCCAGCTCAGCGGCCGGGGCTAGCGCCTACACCGGGGAGCTGTTTTTT.

CDR3 sequence reads: CASRPSGGQFEQFF. The CDR3 coding sequence is TGTGCCAGTAGGCCATCGGGGGGCCAATTTGAGCAGTTCTTC. The chain carries TRBV19 and TRBJ2-1; maybe TRBD2 (7 bases). Trimming took 6 bases from V and 9 from J, leaving 18 bases between them. Germline CDR1 LNHDA, CDR2 SQIVND (reference sequence). This CDR3 has 14 residues.

The V gene is TRBV9, the J gene TRBJ2-5, with 8 nucleotides matching TRBD2. With 3 bases clipped from V and 5 bases from J, the junction kept 3 bases outside the gene matches. This CDR3 has 13 residues. The germline V gene encodes CDR1 SGDLS and CDR2 YYNGEE. CDR3 sequence reads: CASSDAGGETQYF. In nucleotides, the CDR3 is TGTGCCAGCAGCGATGCGGGGGGTGAGACCCAGTACTTC. The entire variable domain, with the rest obtained from reference TRBV9 and TRBJ2-5, is as follows: DSGVTQTPKHLITATGQRVTLRCSPRSGDLSVYWYQQSLDQGLQFLIQYYNGEERAKGNILERFSAQQFPDLHSELNLSSLELGDSALYFCASSDAGGETQYFGPGTRLLVL.

This clone appeared a few times. The chain recombines TRBV2 with TRBJ1-5, with 9 bases matching TRBD1. This CDR3 spans 15 amino acids. CDR1 and CDR2 from the germline V gene are SNHLY and FYNNEI. Losses at the gene ends were 4 bases for V and 4 bases for J; bases not matched to a gene: 5. In DNA, the CDR3 is TGTGCCAGCAGTGGGGACAGGGCGGGTAATCAGCCCCAGCATTTT. Protein sequence: CASSGDRAGNQPQHF.

The V gene is TRBV7-2, the J gene TRBJ1-3; D is ambiguous. Germline CDR1 and CDR2: SGHTA and FQGNSA. With 6 bases removed from V and 0 bases from J, the gap between germline ends came to 6 bases. The length of the CDR3 is 13 residues. CDR3 in DNA: TGTGCCAGCAGGGAGAGCTCTGGAAACACCATATATTTT. Residues: CASRESSGNTIYF. Filled out from reference TRBV7-2 and TRBJ1-3, the complete variable domain reads GAGVSQSPSNKVTEKGKDVELRCDPISGHTALYWYRQSLGQGLEFLIYFQGNSAPDKSGLPSDRFSAERTGGSVSTLTIQRTQQEDSAVYLCASRESSGNTIYFGEGSWLTVV.

This sequence joins TRBV29-1 and TRBJ1-1; 7 nucleotides agree with TRBD1. This CDR3 has 13 residues. The J segment lost 4 bases and the V segment lost 1 base, leaving 3 bases of the junction unmatched. Per the germline V gene, CDR1 is SQVTM and CDR2 is ANQGSEA. The CDR3 is CSVEGPGGTEAFF. In nucleotides, the CDR3 is TGCAGCGTTGAAGGTCCAGGGGGCACTGAAGCTTTCTTT.

The rearrangement joins TRBV5-1 to TRBJ2-1, with unresolved D. Germline V gene lookup returns CDR1 SGHRS and CDR2 YFSETQ. V lost 0 bases and J 5 bases, leaving 12 bases between the germline ends. The CDR3 totals 15 residues. The CDR3 region is CASSLAHRRDNEQFF. The CDR3 coding sequence is TGCGCCAGCAGCTTGGCCCATCGACGGGACAATGAGCAGTTCTTC.

The chain employs TRBV27 and TRBJ1-3; D possibly corresponds to TRBD1 (6 bases). Germline CDR1 and CDR2: MNHEY and SMNVEV (reference sequence). The CDR3 runs 15 residues. Trimming removed 0 bases from V and 3 bases from J, with 9 bases in between. CDR3 protein: CASSLSGRGGNTIYF. In DNA, the CDR3 is TGTGCCAGCAGTTTATCGGGCAGGGGTGGAAACACCATATATTTT.

The chain links TRBV4-1 to TRBJ2-7, with D possibly being TRBD2 (6 bases). CDR3 length: 15 residues. Germline V CDR1 and CDR2: MGHRA, YSYEKL. V was shortened by 1 base and J by 3 bases, with 13 bases between the two germline ends. CDR3 nucleotides: TGCGCCAGCAGCCAAGCGACCGGGACTTACTACGAGCAGTACTTC. Encoded protein: CASSQATGTYYEQYF.

The chain combines TRBV4-2 with TRBJ2-7, with 8 bases matching TRBD2. V lost 0 bases and J lost 0; bases outside the gene matches: 7. This CDR3 has 17 residues. Germline lookup yields CDR1 LGHNA and CDR2 YNFKEQ. The CDR3 nucleotides are TGTGCCAGCAGCCAAGACCGTAGCGGGGTGAGCTCCTACGAGCAGTACTTC. This sequence encodes CASSQDRSGVSSYEQYF.